This record covers a single T cell receptor beta chain. Its antigen target is currently unknown. It has no much larger one-base neighbor in the sample; base qualities were not kept. These data are taken from a study of blood T cell repertoires in COVID-19 (dated by TCRdb to between 2020 and 2021). Background on the whole study: The collaborator samples originated in the United States, Italy and Spain and spanned the acute and convalescent phases of COVID-19. Sample metadata almost always included a de-identified subject ID, COVID-19 status, age in years and sex. Subjects who had been exposed to COVID-19, were actively infected with it, or had recovered from it provided the deeply sampled blood TCRbeta repertoires that made up the dataset. The repertoires were made available in a free public database intended to serve as a resource for research on the immune response to SARS-CoV-2. Samples were obtained from the ongoing ImmuneRACE study (first 160 participants) and from 1,254 subjects provided by 6 global collaborators. Where available, HLA class I and class II types were obtained from metadata supplied by the sample provider rather than from assay-based typing. The prospective study material was composed of cDNA or gDNA derived from T cells, B-cell-depleted T cells, or PBMCs.

The CDR3 starts with the cysteine, ends with the phenylalanine, and has 15 residues. Kept here is only the CDR3 DNA, which spans 45 bases and is read in frame from base 1. Via the germline V gene, CDR1 is SQVTM and CDR2 ANQGSEA. V ends up 7 bases short and J 0 bases short, with an unmatched junction base count of 11. Collaborating institutions collected whole blood in K2EDTA tubes following their own protocols. For TCRbeta analysis, collaborator samples were shipped as frozen whole blood, as isolated PBMCs, or as DNA extracted from either sample type. TCRbeta CDR3 regions were amplified from genomic DNA using the immunoSEQ Assay, a bias-controlled multiplex PCR. The paper's processing steps were these. Within the assay, amplification of reference gene primers was used to estimate how many nucleated cells each sample contained. To quantify the absolute abundance of each unique TCRbeta CDR3 rearrangement, sequence reads were collapsed and filtered. For each sample, productive Simpson clonality was calculated by taking the square root of Simpson's diversity index across productive rearrangements. Not all clones reach the TCRdb copy of this immuneACCESS table, which keeps in-frame sequences only. Checked studies attribute under half of the gap to unresolved V genes and leave the rest unexplained. That table supplies the V and J calls and clone size; D and trimming were determined from the DNA. In all, the sample holds tens of thousands of clones, and 75% to 90% of those were seen once. The ten largest clones capture about 17% of the sample.

The paper as a whole reports these results and caveats: The amount of clinical and demographic metadata varied by source and participant and was provided uncurated.

This chain is built from TRBV29-1 and TRBJ1-1; TRBD1 fits 7 bases in the junction. The TCR originated in a woman aged 80 or over with acute or convalescent COVID-19. Input material: peripheral blood. The DNA reads as follows: TGCAGCGCTCTCCGGGACAGACTCATGAACACTGAAGCTTTCTTT. It translates as CSALRDRLMNTEAFF.